A selection of T cell receptor beta chains follows, all from one sample in a study of T-cell memory formation after mild COVID-19. TCRdb re-analysed the 5' RACE reads in MiXCR, keeping a single row per CDR3 protein. The sample records approximately 440,000 distinct CDR3 sequences, 20% being singletons. Sequencing was carried out using PBMCs or a T cell subset sorted from them (not recorded which). Receptor source: an adult woman who had mild COVID-19 (a few samples of this study predate the infection). Cell type and time point are not known. CDR3s include the opening cysteine and the closing phenylalanine or tryptophan. D genes are given only for firm matches. Only some rows state a clone size, as once, few, many or a class for expanded clones.

V	size	J	D	CDR3	DNA
TRBV12-3/TRBV12-4	few	TRBJ2-2	TRBD1	CASSFLQTGIAGELFF	TGTGCCAGCAGTTTCCTCCAGACAGGGATCGCCGGGGAGCTGTTTTTT
TRBV6-6	few	TRBJ1-1	-	CASSYYPVSTEAFF	TGTGCCAGCAGTTACTACCCGGTGAGCACTGAAGCTTTCTTT
TRBV19	-	TRBJ2-7	TRBD1	CASSTGTVHYEQYF	TGTGCCAGTAGTACTGGGACAGTCCACTACGAGCAGTACTTC
TRBV6-1	once	TRBJ1-1	TRBD1	CAGKPTGRTEAFF	TGTGCCGGAAAGCCGACAGGGAGGACTGAAGCTTTCTTT
TRBV20-1	-	TRBJ2-1	TRBD2	CSAGHPGLDNNEQFF	TGCAGTGCGGGACATCCGGGACTAGATAACAATGAGCAGTTCTTC
TRBV12-3/TRBV12-4	-	TRBJ2-7	-	CASSFAESSYEQYF	TGTGCCAGCAGTTTTGCGGAAAGCTCCTACGAGCAGTACTTC
TRBV4-3	-	TRBJ1-2	-	CASSQEVSREENYGYTF	TGCGCCAGCAGCCAAGAAGTCAGCAGGGAGGAAAACTATGGCTACACCTTC
TRBV20-1	-	TRBJ2-1	-	CSSTRGGRAYNEQFF	TGCAGTTCCACTCGTGGGGGGCGGGCTTACAATGAGCAGTTCTTC
TRBV30	-	TRBJ2-1	TRBD2	CAWSVLGLAGGPLDEQFF	TGTGCCTGGAGTGTACTGGGACTAGCGGGAGGACCCCTCGATGAGCAGTTCTTC
TRBV7-2	-	TRBJ2-5	TRBD1	CASSASRGIGETQYF	TGTGCCAGCAGCGCCTCCAGGGGGATTGGAGAGACCCAGTACTTC
TRBV6-6	-	TRBJ1-5	TRBD1	CASRGGVRGRPEPQHF	TGTGCCAGCAGGGGAGGTGTCAGGGGGCGTCCGGAGCCCCAGCATTTT